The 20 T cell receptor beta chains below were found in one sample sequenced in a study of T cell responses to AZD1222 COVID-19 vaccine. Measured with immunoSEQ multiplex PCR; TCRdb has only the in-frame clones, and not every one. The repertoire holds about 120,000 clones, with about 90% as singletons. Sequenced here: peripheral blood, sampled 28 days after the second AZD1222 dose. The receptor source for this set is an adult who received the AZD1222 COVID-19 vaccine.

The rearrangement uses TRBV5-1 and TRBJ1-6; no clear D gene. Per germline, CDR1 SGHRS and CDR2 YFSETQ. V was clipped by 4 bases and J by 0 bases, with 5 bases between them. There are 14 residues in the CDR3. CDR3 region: CASSTNSYNSPLHF. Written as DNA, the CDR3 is TGCGCCAGCAGCACCAACTCCTATAATTCACCCCTCCACTTT. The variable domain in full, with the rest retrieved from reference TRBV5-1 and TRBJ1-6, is KAGVTQTPRYLIKTRGQQVTLSCSPISGHRSVSWYQQTPGQGLQFLFEYFSETQRNKGNFPGRFSGRQFSNSRSEMNVSTLELGDSALYLCASSTNSYNSPLHFGNGTRLTVT.

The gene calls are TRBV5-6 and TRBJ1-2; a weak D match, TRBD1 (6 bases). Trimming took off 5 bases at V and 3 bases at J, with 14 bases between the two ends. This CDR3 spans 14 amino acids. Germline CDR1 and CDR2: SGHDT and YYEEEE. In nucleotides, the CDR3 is TGTGCCAGCAGGATACAGGGCTGGGACTATGGCTACACCTTC. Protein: CASRIQGWDYGYTF.

CDR3 bases: TGTGCCAGCAGTGAAGCCGGGACAGTCCGAGTGACCCAGTACTTC. Its protein is CASSEAGTVRVTQYF. This sequence joins TRBV6-1 and TRBJ2-5, with 7 bases aligning to TRBD1. This CDR3 has 15 residues. V shed 0 bases and J 7 bases; nucleotides not matched to a gene: 8. Germline V gene lookup returns CDR1 MNHNS and CDR2 SASEGT.

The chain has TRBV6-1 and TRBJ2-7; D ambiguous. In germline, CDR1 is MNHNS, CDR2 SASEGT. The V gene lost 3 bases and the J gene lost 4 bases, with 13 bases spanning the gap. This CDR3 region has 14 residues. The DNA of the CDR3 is TGTGCCAGCAGTGATCACAGCCCCAAGTACGAGCAGTACTTC. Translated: CASSDHSPKYEQYF.

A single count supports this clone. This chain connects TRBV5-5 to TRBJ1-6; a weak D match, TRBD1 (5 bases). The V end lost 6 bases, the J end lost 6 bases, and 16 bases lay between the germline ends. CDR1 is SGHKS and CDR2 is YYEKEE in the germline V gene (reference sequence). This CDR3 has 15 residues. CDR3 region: CASNRDATLNSPLHF. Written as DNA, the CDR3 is TGTGCCAGCAACCGGGACGCCACCCTTAATTCACCCCTCCACTTT. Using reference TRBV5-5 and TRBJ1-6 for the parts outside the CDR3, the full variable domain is DAGVTQSPTHLIKTRGQQVTLRCSPISGHKSVSWYQQVLGQGPQFIFQYYEKEERGRGNFPDRFSARQFPNYSSELNVNALLLGDSALYLCASNRDATLNSPLHFGNGTRLTVT.

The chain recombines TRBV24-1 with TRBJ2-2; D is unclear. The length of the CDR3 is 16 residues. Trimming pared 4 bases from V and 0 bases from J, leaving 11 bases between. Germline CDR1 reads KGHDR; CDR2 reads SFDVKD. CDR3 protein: CATSDRDGANTGELFF. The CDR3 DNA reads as TGTGCCACCAGTGACCGAGACGGCGCGAACACCGGGGAGCTGTTTTTT.

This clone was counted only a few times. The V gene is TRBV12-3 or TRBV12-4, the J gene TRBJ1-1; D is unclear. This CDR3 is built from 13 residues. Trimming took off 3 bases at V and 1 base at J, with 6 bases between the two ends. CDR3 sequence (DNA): TGTGCCAGCAGTTTTAGGGAGAACACTGAAGCTTTCTTT. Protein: CASSFRENTEAFF.

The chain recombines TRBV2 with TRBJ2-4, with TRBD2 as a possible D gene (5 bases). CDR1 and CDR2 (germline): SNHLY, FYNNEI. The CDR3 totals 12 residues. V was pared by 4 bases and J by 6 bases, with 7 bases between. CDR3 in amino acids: CASSGELNIQYF. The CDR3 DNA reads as TGTGCCAGCAGTGGGGAGCTAAACATTCAGTACTTC.

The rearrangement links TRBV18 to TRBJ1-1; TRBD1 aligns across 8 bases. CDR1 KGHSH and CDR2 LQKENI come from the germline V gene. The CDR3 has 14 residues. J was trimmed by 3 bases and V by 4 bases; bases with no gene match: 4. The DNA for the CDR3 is TGTGCCAGCTCACTCGGACAGGGCGACACTGAAGCTTTCTTT. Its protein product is CASSLGQGDTEAFF. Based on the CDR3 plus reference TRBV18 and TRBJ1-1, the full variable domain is NAGVMQNPRHLVRRRGQEARLRCSPMKGHSHVYWYRQLPEEGLKFMVYLQKENIIDESGMPKERFSAEFPKEGPSILRIQQVVRGDSAAYFCASSLGQGDTEAFFGQGTRLTVV.

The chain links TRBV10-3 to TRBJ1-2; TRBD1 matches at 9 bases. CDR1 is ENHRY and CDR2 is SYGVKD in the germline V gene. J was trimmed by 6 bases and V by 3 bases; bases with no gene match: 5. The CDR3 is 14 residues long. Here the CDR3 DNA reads TGTGCCATCAGTGACCGGGACAGGGCCGATGGCTACACCTTC. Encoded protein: CAISDRDRADGYTF.

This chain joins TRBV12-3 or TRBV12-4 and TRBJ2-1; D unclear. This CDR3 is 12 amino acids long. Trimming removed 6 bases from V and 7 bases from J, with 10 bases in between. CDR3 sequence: CASSSRANEQFF. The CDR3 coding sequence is TGTGCCAGCAGCTCTAGAGCGAATGAGCAGTTCTTC.

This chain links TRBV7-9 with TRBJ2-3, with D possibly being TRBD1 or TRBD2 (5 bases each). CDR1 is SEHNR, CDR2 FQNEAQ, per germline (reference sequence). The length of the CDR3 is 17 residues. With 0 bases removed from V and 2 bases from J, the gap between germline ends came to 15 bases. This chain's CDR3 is CASSLAGAGLATDTQYF. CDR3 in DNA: TGTGCCAGCAGCTTAGCCGGGGCTGGCCTGGCCACAGATACGCAGTATTTT.

The CDR3 reads CASSFPPGRETYEQYF. As DNA, the CDR3 is TGCGCCAGCAGCTTTCCCCCGGGGAGGGAAACCTACGAGCAGTACTTC. V gene TRBV5-1 combines with J gene TRBJ2-7; 7 nucleotides line up with TRBD2. Losses at the gene ends were 2 bases for V and 2 bases for J; bases not matched to a gene: 10. Germline V gene lookup returns CDR1 SGHRS and CDR2 YFSETQ. This CDR3 is 16 amino acids long.

The CDR3 DNA sequence: TGTGCCAGCAGCTTCCGGGACGGACCCTACGAGCAGTACTTC. It yields the protein CASSFRDGPYEQYF. This sequence joins TRBV5-6 and TRBJ2-7; D possibly matches TRBD1 or TRBD2 (5 bases each). The CDR3 contains 14 residues. V lost 2 bases, J lost 2 bases, and 11 bases lay in between. From germline, CDR1 is SGHDT and CDR2 YYEEEE. Together with reference TRBV5-6 and TRBJ2-7, the CDR3 gives the full variable domain: DAGVTQSPTHLIKTRGQQVTLRCSPKSGHDTVSWYQQALGQGPQFIFQYYEEEERQRGNFPDRFSGHQFPNYSSELNVNALLLGDSALYLCASSFRDGPYEQYFGPGTRLTVT.

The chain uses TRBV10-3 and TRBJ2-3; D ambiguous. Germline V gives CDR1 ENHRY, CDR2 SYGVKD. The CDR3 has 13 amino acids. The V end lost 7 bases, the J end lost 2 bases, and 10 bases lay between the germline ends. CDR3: CAIKAYLTDTQYF. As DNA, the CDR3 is TGTGCCATCAAGGCCTACCTCACAGATACGCAGTATTTT.

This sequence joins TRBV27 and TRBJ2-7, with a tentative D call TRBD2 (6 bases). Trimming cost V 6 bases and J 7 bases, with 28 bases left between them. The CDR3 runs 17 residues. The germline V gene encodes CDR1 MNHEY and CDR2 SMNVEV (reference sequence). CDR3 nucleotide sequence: TGTGCCAGCAGCCCTACGGGGGAACCGTACCTCGGCCGGGAGCAGTACTTC. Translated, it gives CASSPTGEPYLGREQYF.

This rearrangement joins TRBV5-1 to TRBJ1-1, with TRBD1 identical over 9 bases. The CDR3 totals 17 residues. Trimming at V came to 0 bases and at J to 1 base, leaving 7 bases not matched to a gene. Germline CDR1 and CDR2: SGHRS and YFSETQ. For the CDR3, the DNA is TGCGCCAGCAGCTTGGATCTACAGGGGGCGCGGAACACTGAAGCTTTCTTT. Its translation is CASSLDLQGARNTEAFF.

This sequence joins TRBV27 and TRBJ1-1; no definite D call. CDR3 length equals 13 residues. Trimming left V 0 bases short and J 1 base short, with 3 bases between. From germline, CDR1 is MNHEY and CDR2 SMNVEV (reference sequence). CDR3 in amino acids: CASSLSWNTEAFF. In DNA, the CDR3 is TGTGCCAGCAGTTTATCTTGGAACACTGAAGCTTTCTTT.

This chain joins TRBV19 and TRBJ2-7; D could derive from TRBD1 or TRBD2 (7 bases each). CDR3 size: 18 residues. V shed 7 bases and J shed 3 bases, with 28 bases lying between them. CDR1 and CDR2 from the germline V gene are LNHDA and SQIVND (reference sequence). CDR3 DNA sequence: TGTGCCAGTACCGGAAAAAGCGGGACAGAGAATGCCCACTACGAGCAGTACTTC. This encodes CASTGKSGTENAHYEQYF.

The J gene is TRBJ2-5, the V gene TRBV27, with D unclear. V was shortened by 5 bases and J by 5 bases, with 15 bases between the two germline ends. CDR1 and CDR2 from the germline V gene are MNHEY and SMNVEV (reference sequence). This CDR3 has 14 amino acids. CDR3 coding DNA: TGTGCCAGCAGTGACGTTCTCGAGGTGGAGACCCAGTACTTC. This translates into CASSDVLEVETQYF.